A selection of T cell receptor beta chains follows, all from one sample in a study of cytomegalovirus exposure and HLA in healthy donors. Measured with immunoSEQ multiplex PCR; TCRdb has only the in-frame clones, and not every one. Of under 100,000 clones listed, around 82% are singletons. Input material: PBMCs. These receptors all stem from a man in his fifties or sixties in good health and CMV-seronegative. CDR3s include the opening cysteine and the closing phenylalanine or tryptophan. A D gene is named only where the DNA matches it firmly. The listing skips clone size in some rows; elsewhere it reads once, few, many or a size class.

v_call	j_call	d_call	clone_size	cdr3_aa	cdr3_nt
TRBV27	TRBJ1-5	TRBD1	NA	CASSPFKRGTGKNQPQHF	TGTGCCAGCAGCCCATTTAAACGGGGGACAGGGAAAAATCAGCCCCAGCATTTT
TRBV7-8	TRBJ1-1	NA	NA	CASSLEDRGMNTEAFF	TGTGCCAGCAGCTTAGAGGACAGAGGGATGAACACTGAAGCTTTCTTT
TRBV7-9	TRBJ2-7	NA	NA	CSSSLVTHLRTVRKYF	TGTTCCAGCAGCTTAGTCACCCACCTCCGGACAGTTCGAAAATACTTC
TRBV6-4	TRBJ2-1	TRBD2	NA	CASSPRAGDYNEQFF	TGTGCCAGCAGTCCGAGAGCGGGGGACTACAATGAGCAGTTCTTC
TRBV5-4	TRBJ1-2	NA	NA	CASSNARGGDGYTF	TGTGCCAGCAGTAATGCCCGCGGGGGGGATGGCTACACCTTC
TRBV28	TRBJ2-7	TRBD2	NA	CASSPNGAGGLYEQYF	TGTGCCAGCAGCCCAAATGGAGCGGGGGGGCTGTACGAGCAGTACTTC
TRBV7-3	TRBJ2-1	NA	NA	CASSSQSYNEQFF	TGTGCCAGCAGTTCCCAGTCCTACAATGAGCAGTTCTTC
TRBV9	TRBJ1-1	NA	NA	CASSPQGSKGEAFF	TGTGCCAGCAGCCCCCAGGGCAGTAAGGGTGAAGCTTTCTTT
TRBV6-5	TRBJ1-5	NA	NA	CASSNPPSPQHF	TGTGCCAGCAGTAACCCCCCTAGTCCCCAGCATTTT
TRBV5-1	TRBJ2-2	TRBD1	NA	CASSVGTVTGELFF	TGCGCCAGCAGCGTCGGGACAGTCACCGGGGAGCTGTTTTTT
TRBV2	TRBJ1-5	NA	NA	CASSKAGNSNQPQHF	TGTGCCAGCAGTAAGGCGGGGAATAGCAATCAGCCCCAGCATTTT
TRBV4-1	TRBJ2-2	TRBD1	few	CASRAYGTGEWTGELFF	TGCGCCAGCAGGGCTTACGGGACAGGGGAATGGACCGGGGAGCTGTTTTTT
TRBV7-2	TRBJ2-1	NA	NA	CASSSAQGFRYNEQFF	TGTGCCAGCAGCTCGGCCCAGGGTTTTCGGTACAATGAGCAGTTCTTC
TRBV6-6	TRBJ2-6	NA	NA	CASSRSGKGANVLTF	TGTGCCAGCAGTAGGTCGGGGAAAGGGGCCAACGTCCTGACTTTC
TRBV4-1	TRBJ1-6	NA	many	CASSQDSTVAYNSPLHF	TGCGCCAGCAGCCAAGACTCCACAGTAGCCTATAATTCACCCCTCCACTTT
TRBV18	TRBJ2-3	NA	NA	CASSPRQRITDTQYF	TGTGCCAGCTCACCCCGACAGAGGATCACAGATACGCAGTATTTT
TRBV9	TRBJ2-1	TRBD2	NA	CASSVGFSGGAYYNEQFF	TGTGCCAGCAGCGTAGGTTTTAGCGGGGGGGCCTACTACAATGAGCAGTTCTTC
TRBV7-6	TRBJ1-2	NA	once	CASSPTGNYGYTF	TGTGCCAGCAGCCCAACAGGGAACTATGGCTACACCTTC
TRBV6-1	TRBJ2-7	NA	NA	CASSEPRYEQYF	TGTGCCAGCAGTGAACCGCGGTACGAGCAGTACTTC
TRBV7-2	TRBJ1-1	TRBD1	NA	CASSLEGQGNTEAFF	TGTGCCAGCAGCTTGGAGGGACAGGGGAACACTGAAGCTTTCTTT
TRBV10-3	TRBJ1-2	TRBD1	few	CAISESGQANYGYTF	TGTGCCATCAGTGAGAGCGGACAGGCTAACTATGGCTACACCTTC
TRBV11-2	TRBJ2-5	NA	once	CASSLDGETQYF	TGTGCCAGCAGCTTAGACGGAGAGACCCAGTACTTC
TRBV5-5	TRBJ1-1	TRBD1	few	CASSTITGGRTTEAFF	TGTGCCAGCAGCACCATCACAGGGGGTCGGACCACTGAAGCTTTCTTT
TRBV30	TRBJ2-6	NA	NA	CAWTEGVGANVLTF	TGTGCCTGGACAGAAGGGGTAGGGGCCAACGTCCTGACTTTC
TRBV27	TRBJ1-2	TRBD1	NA	CASSPRQGYGYTF	TGTGCCAGCAGTCCTCGACAGGGGTATGGCTACACCTTC
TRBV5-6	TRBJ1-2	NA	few	CASSTDRISSF	TGTGCCAGCAGCACCGACAGGATAAGCTCCTTC
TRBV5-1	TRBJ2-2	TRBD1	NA	CASSLDRVAGELFF	TGCGCCAGCAGCCTGGACAGGGTGGCCGGGGAGCTGTTTTTT
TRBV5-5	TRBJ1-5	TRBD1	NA	CASSYRDRGENQPQHF	TGTGCCAGCAGCTACCGGGACAGGGGGGAAAATCAGCCCCAGCATTTT
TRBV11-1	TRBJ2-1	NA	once	CASSAYTSNEQFF	TGTGCCAGCAGCGCCTACACTAGTAATGAGCAGTTCTTC
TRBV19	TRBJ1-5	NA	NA	CASSIGEVQPQHF	TGTGCCAGTAGTATTGGGGAGGTTCAGCCCCAGCATTTT
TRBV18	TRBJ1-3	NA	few	CASSPEVPKGVSGNTIYF	TGTGCCAGCTCACCTGAGGTTCCCAAAGGGGTTTCTGGAAACACCATATATTTT
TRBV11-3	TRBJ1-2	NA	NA	CASSSGSGWTTRYGYTF	TGTGCCAGCAGCTCGGGGTCAGGGTGGACGACTAGGTATGGCTACACCTTC
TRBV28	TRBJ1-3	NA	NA	CASSLTSGNTIYF	TGTGCCAGCAGTTTGACATCTGGAAACACCATATATTTT
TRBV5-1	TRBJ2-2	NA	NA	CASQQDYTGELFF	TGCGCCTCACAGCAGGACTACACCGGGGAGCTGTTTTTT
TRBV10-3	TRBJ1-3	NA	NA	CAIMSPTSGNTIYF	TGTGCCATCATGTCTCCTACCTCTGGAAACACCATATATTTT
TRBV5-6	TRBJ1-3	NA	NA	CASSSSEGGVSGNTIYF	TGTGCCAGCAGCTCCTCCGAGGGGGGGGTCTCTGGAAACACCATATATTTT
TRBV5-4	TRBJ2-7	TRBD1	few	CASSPAGQGASVQYF	TGTGCCAGCAGCCCGGCGGGACAGGGGGCCTCGGTGCAGTACTTC
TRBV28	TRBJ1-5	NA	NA	CASSLAGGSQPQHF	TGTGCCAGCAGTTTGGCAGGCGGGAGTCAGCCCCAGCATTTT
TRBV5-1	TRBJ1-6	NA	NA	CASSLAAQGNINSPLHF	TGCGCCAGCAGCTTGGCTGCCCAGGGGAACATTAATTCACCCCTCCACTTT
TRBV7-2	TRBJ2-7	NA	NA	CASSLGSGYEQYF	TGTGCCAGCAGCTTGGGTAGCGGCTACGAGCAGTACTTC
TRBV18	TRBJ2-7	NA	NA	CASSSSTYEQYF	TGTGCCAGCTCATCGAGTACCTACGAGCAGTACTTC
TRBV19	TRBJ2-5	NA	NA	CASSKPNIGETQYF	TGTGCCAGTAGTAAACCAAACATCGGGGAGACCCAGTACTTC
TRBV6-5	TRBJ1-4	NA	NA	CASSYSNNPGREKLFF	TGTGCCAGCAGTTACTCGAATAATCCAGGCCGAGAAAAACTGTTTTTT
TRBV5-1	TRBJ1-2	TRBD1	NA	CASSSGTGVDGYTF	TGCGCCAGCAGCTCCGGGACAGGGGTCGATGGCTACACCTTC
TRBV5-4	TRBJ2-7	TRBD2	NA	CASSLAGGFEQYF	TGTGCCAGCAGCCTAGCGGGGGGGTTCGAGCAGTACTTC
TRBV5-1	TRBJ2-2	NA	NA	CASSLGAGAGTGELFF	TGCGCCAGCAGCTTGGGCGCGGGGGCGGGCACCGGGGAGCTGTTTTTT